The 26 T cell receptor beta chains below come from one sample, sequenced in a study of T cell responses to AZD1222 COVID-19 vaccine. The data were produced by immunoSEQ multiplex PCR, yet TCRdb's version contains in-frame clones alone and is incomplete. Seen here are roughly 120,000 clones, 85% to 95% observed once, and the top ten hold roughly 1.6%. The input for sequencing was peripheral blood, taken 28 days after the second AZD1222 dose. These receptors were taken from an adult who received the AZD1222 COVID-19 vaccine.

The rearrangement joins TRBV5-8 to TRBJ2-1; 7 nucleotides match TRBD2. Germline V CDR1 and CDR2: SGHTS, YDEGEE. The CDR3 consists of 15 residues. V gave up 2 bases and J gave up 0 bases; unmatched junction bases: 2. Written as DNA, the CDR3 is TGTGCCAGCAGCTTCGGGGGGACCTCCTACAATGAGCAGTTCTTC. Translated, it gives CASSFGGTSYNEQFF.

The chain carries TRBV28 and TRBJ1-2, with TRBD1 matching over 8 bases. The CDR3 covers 14 residues. The V gene end was trimmed by 4 bases and the J gene end by 5 bases; junction bases not matched to a gene: 6. Germline V gives CDR1 MDHEN, CDR2 SYDVKM. The CDR3 region has the DNA TGTGCCAGCAGTTCGCAGGGGGCTAGTTATGGCTACACCTTC. Protein sequence: CASSSQGASYGYTF.

This clone has more than one count but fewer than ten. This chain joins TRBV2 and TRBJ1-1, with D maybe TRBD1 (6 bases). Germline assignment: CDR1 SNHLY and CDR2 FYNNEI. This CDR3 region has 13 residues. The V end was cut by 7 bases, the J end by 1 base, with 10 bases between. The CDR3 sequence: CASILTGNTEAFF. The CDR3 DNA follows: TGTGCCAGCATCTTGACAGGGAACACTGAAGCTTTCTTT.

J is TRBJ1-1 and V is TRBV15; possible D gene TRBD1, 6 bases. This CDR3 region has 16 residues. Trimming cost V 4 bases and J 0 bases, with 15 bases left between them. Germline V gene lookup returns CDR1 LNHNV and CDR2 YYDKDF (reference sequence). CDR3 sequence reads: CATSNWTALMNTEAFF. The CDR3 nucleotides read TGTGCCACCAGCAACTGGACAGCGCTCATGAACACTGAAGCTTTCTTT.

The chain couples TRBV5-1 to TRBJ1-4, with a possible D match to TRBD1 (6 bases). This CDR3 spans 13 amino acids. The germline V gene encodes CDR1 SGHRS and CDR2 YFSETQ. V lost 7 bases and J 7 bases, leaving 14 bases between the germline ends. Here the CDR3 reads CASGRGGGEKLFF. The CDR3 DNA reads TGCGCCAGCGGGAGAGGGGGAGGTGAAAAACTGTTTTTT. The complete variable domain, with remaining parts taken from reference TRBV5-1 and TRBJ1-4, reads KAGVTQTPRYLIKTRGQQVTLSCSPISGHRSVSWYQQTPGQGLQFLFEYFSETQRNKGNFPGRFSGRQFSNSRSEMNVSTLELGDSALYLCASGRGGGEKLFFGSGTQLSVL.

The V gene is TRBV6-5, the J gene TRBJ2-7; D is unclear. Germline-derived CDR1 and CDR2 are MNHEY and SVGAGI. The CDR3 is 15 amino acids. Deletions cut 10 bases from V and 0 bases from J, with 19 bases between. CDR3 DNA: TGTGCCACCCACCCAAGTGCGGCAAGCTCCTACGAGCAGTACTTC. Protein: CATHPSAASSYEQYF.

V gene TRBV30 combines with J gene TRBJ1-4; possible D gene TRBD1, 5 bases. Per germline, CDR1 GTSNPN and CDR2 SVGIG (reference sequence). V lost 2 bases and J lost 8, with 15 bases in between. The CDR3 sequence is 14 residues long. The CDR3 here is CAWSTGVEAEKLFF. CDR3 sequence (DNA): TGTGCCTGGAGTACAGGAGTTGAGGCCGAAAAACTGTTTTTT.

The chain recombines TRBV25-1 with TRBJ1-2; 8 bases map to TRBD1. Per germline, CDR1 MGHDK and CDR2 SYGVNS. The J segment lost 8 bases and the V segment lost 2 bases, leaving 13 bases of the junction unmatched. The CDR3 is made up of 16 amino acids. CDR3 sequence reads: CASSEIGTLTGDGYTF. The DNA of the CDR3 is TGTGCCAGCAGTGAAATTGGAACGTTGACAGGGGACGGCTACACCTTC.

The chain recombines TRBV7-2 with TRBJ2-5; TRBD1 aligns across 11 bases. CDR3 length: 14 amino acids. V lost 5 bases, J lost 5 bases, and 4 bases stayed unmatched. Germline-derived CDR1 and CDR2 are SGHTA and FQGNSA. This CDR3 is CASSRTGGWETQYF. In DNA, the CDR3 is TGTGCCAGCAGCCGGACAGGGGGCTGGGAGACCCAGTACTTC.

The rearrangement joins TRBV29-1 to TRBJ1-6, with D unclear. The CDR3 totals 10 residues. Trimming pared 8 bases from V and 6 bases from J, leaving 5 bases between. Germline V lookup: CDR1 SQVTM, CDR2 ANQGSEA. Here the CDR3 DNA reads TGCAGCTCTCGTAATTCACCCCTCCACTTT. This encodes CSSRNSPLHF.

The rearrangement links TRBV6-5 to TRBJ2-5; possible D gene TRBD1, 5 bases. The CDR3 has 12 amino acids. CDR1 and CDR2 (germline): MNHEY, SVGAGI. V lost 8 bases to trimming and J lost 8 bases, with 15 bases between them. CDR3 sequence (DNA): TGTGCCAGCTCTGAGACAGTAGTAACCCAGTACTTC. Protein product: CASSETVVTQYF.

The chain is built from TRBV2 and TRBJ2-2, with TRBD1 matching 11 bases. Germline V gene data show CDR1 as SNHLY and CDR2 as FYNNEI. CDR3 size: 14 residues. V shed 8 bases, J shed 5 bases, and the junction held 4 bases outside the gene matches. The CDR3 sequence is CASGGTGGTGELFF. CDR3 nucleotides: TGTGCCAGCGGAGGGACAGGGGGTACCGGGGAGCTGTTTTTT.

V is TRBV30 and J is TRBJ1-1; 8 bases are a match to TRBD1. The CDR3 runs to 13 residues. With 3 bases clipped from V and 5 bases from J, the junction kept 5 bases outside the gene matches. The germline V gene encodes CDR1 GTSNPN and CDR2 SVGIG (reference sequence). CDR3 coding DNA: TGTGCCTGGAGCCAGGGGGCGACGACTGAAGCTTTCTTT. Its translation: CAWSQGATTEAFF. The full variable domain, with the rest looked up from reference TRBV30 and TRBJ1-1, is SQTIHQWPATLVQPVGSPLSLECTVEGTSNPNLYWYRQAAGRGLQLLFYSVGIGQISSEVPQNLSASRPQDRQFILSSKKLLLSDSGFYLCAWSQGATTEAFFGQGTRLTVV.

This rearrangement joins TRBV6-5 to TRBJ1-1; 7 bases align to TRBD1. Germline CDR1 MNHEY, CDR2 SVGAGI. CDR3 size: 15 residues. The ends lost 8 bases at V and 0 bases at J; junction bases unmatched: 9. The CDR3 loop reads CASFTGVHMNTEAFF. In DNA, the CDR3 is TGTGCCAGCTTTACAGGGGTCCACATGAACACTGAAGCTTTCTTT.

The chain joins TRBV5-4 to TRBJ2-1; the match to TRBD2 covers 8 bases. Germline assignment: CDR1 SGHNT and CDR2 YYREEE (reference sequence). V lost 2 bases to trimming and J lost 2 bases; unmatched junction nucleotides: 3. The CDR3 extends over 15 amino acids. The CDR3 DNA reads TGTGCCAGCAGCTTTGTACTAGCGGCCTACAATGAGCAGTTCTTC. Translating it yields CASSFVLAAYNEQFF. Drawing the rest from reference TRBV5-4 and TRBJ2-1, the complete variable domain is ETGVTQSPTHLIKTRGQQVTLRCSSQSGHNTVSWYQQALGQGPQFIFQYYREEENGRGNFPPRFSGLQFPNYSSELNVNALELDDSALYLCASSFVLAAYNEQFFGPGTRLTVL.

The chain combines TRBV6-6 with TRBJ1-4, with D possibly being TRBD1 (6 bases). CDR3 length: 15 amino acids. Germline values: CDR1 MNHNY, CDR2 SVGAGI (reference sequence). The ends were cut back, 7 bases at V and 8 bases at J, with 20 bases in the middle. The CDR3 DNA follows: TGTGCCAGCACCTCGTTACCCCGGGGGCAGGAAAAACTGTTTTTT. Protein product: CASTSLPRGQEKLFF.

The gene calls are TRBV6-2 or TRBV6-3 and TRBJ2-5; 9 nucleotides line up with TRBD2. V trimming: 0 bases; J trimming: 5 bases; junction bases outside the gene matches: 10. From germline, CDR1 is MNHEY and CDR2 SVGEGT. The CDR3 is made up of 17 amino acids. The CDR3 sequence is CASSYSWDGGRDETQYF. The CDR3 nucleotides read TGTGCCAGCAGTTACTCCTGGGATGGCGGGAGGGATGAGACCCAGTACTTC.

This clone was counted only a few times. The CDR3 protein is CATQQDTGNTIYF. CDR3 DNA: TGCGCCACCCAACAGGACACTGGAAACACCATATATTTT. V usage is TRBV10-1 and J usage is TRBJ1-3; D perhaps matches TRBD1 (5 bases). The CDR3 contains 13 residues. Trimming removed 10 bases at V and 2 bases at J, with 12 bases between. The germline CDR1 and CDR2 sequences are WNHNN and SYGVQD (reference sequence).

The chain employs TRBV7-2 and TRBJ2-1, with D uncertain. CDR3 length: 14 residues. The V gene's germline CDR1 is SGHTA and CDR2 FQGNSA. The V and J ends lost 1 base and 0 bases respectively, with 4 bases between them. In nucleotides, the CDR3 is TGTGCCAGCAGCTTAGGTCGCTCCTACAATGAGCAGTTCTTC. Translation: CASSLGRSYNEQFF.

The chain has TRBV30 and TRBJ2-2; TRBD2 matches at 13 bases. The germline gives CDR1 GTSNPN, CDR2 SVGIG (reference sequence). The length of the CDR3 is 18 residues. V shed 1 base, J shed 1 base, and the junction held 6 bases outside the gene matches. CDR3 bases: TGTGCCTGGAGTGGGGAGGGACTAGCGGGACTGAACACCGGGGAGCTGTTTTTT. It is translated as CAWSGEGLAGLNTGELFF.

The CDR3 DNA sequence: TGTGCCAGCAGTTCTGGACAGGGGGCTACTGAAGCTTTCTTT. This sequence encodes CASSSGQGATEAFF. The V call is TRBV6-1, the J call TRBJ1-1; 11 positions agree with TRBD1. Germline V CDR1 and CDR2: MNHNS, SASEGT. The CDR3 runs 14 residues. The V segment lost 5 bases and the J segment 5 bases; nucleotides outside the gene matches: 4.

The chain combines TRBV9 with TRBJ1-1, with 9 bases fitting TRBD1. The V segment lost 4 bases and the J segment 3 bases; nucleotides outside the gene matches: 7. The CDR3 contains 15 residues. Germline-derived CDR1 and CDR2 are SGDLS and YYNGEE. The CDR3 spells CASSPPGTGYTEAFF. CDR3 in DNA: TGTGCCAGCAGCCCACCGGGGACAGGGTACACTGAAGCTTTCTTT.

This chain links TRBV15 with TRBJ2-3, with 8 bases matching TRBD2. V was pared by 3 bases and J by 3 bases, with 23 bases of the junction left unmatched. This CDR3 region has 21 residues. The germline V gene has CDR1 LNHNV and CDR2 YYDKDF (reference sequence). CDR3 sequence (DNA): TGTGCCACCAGCAGTGACAAAGGGGGGACTAGTCCCCTCGTGTCGACAGATACGCAGTATTTT. Residues: CATSSDKGGTSPLVSTDTQYF.

The genes are TRBV5-1 and TRBJ2-6; D is possibly TRBD1 (6 bases). The CDR3 extends over 15 amino acids. Germline values: CDR1 SGHRS, CDR2 YFSETQ. V dropped 3 bases and J dropped 2 bases, with 9 bases sitting between them. The CDR3 DNA reads TGCGCCAGCAGCTCTGGGACACCTGGGGCCAACGTCCTGACTTTC. Translated, it gives CASSSGTPGANVLTF. The full variable domain, rest sourced from reference TRBV5-1 and TRBJ2-6, is KAGVTQTPRYLIKTRGQQVTLSCSPISGHRSVSWYQQTPGQGLQFLFEYFSETQRNKGNFPGRFSGRQFSNSRSEMNVSTLELGDSALYLCASSSGTPGANVLTFGAGSRLTVL.

This clone was seen a single time. The V call is TRBV27, the J call TRBJ2-1, with 7 bases fitting TRBD2. Germline V lookup: CDR1 MNHEY, CDR2 SMNVEV (reference sequence). V was clipped by 5 bases and J by 6 bases; unmatched bases: 10. The CDR3 runs to 15 residues. CDR3 loop: CASSRSGILGNEQFF. CDR3 nucleotide sequence: TGTGCCAGCAGTCGGAGCGGGATTCTAGGCAATGAGCAGTTCTTC.

This chain connects TRBV28 to TRBJ2-7, with TRBD2 as a possible D gene (6 bases). The germline gives CDR1 MDHEN, CDR2 SYDVKM. The ends were cut back, 4 bases at V and 2 bases at J, with 9 bases in the middle. This CDR3 comprises 13 residues. The CDR3 DNA follows: TGTGCCAGCAGTTGGCCGGGAGCCTACGAGCAGTACTTC. This encodes CASSWPGAYEQYF. Full variable domain (outside the CDR3, taken from reference TRBV28 and TRBJ2-7): DVKVTQSSRYLVKRTGEKVFLECVQDMDHENMFWYRQDPGLGLRLIYFSYDVKMKEKGDIPEGYSVSREKKERFSLILESASTNQTSMYLCASSWPGAYEQYFGPGTRLTVT.